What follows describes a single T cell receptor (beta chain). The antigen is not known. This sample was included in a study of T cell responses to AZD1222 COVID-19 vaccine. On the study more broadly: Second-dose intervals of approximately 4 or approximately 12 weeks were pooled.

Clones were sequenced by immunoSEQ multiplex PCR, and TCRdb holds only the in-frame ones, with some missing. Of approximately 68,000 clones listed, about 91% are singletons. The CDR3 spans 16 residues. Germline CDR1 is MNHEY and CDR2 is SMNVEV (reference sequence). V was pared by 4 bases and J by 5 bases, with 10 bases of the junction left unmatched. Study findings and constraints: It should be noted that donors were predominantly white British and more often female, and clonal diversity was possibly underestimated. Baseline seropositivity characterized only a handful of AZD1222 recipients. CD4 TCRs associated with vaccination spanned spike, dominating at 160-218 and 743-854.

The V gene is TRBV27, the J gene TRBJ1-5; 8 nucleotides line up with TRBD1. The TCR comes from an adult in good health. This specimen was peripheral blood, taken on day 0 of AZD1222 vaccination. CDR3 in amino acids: CASSSAGTGFHQPQHF. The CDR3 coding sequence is TGTGCCAGCAGTTCCGCCGGGACAGGCTTCCATCAGCCCCAGCATTTT.